The rows below give T cell receptor beta chains drawn from one sample of a study of sequential checkpoint blockade in melanoma. Only in-frame clones appear in the TCRdb table, and some are missing; sequencing was by immunoSEQ multiplex PCR. The data hold over 4,000 clones, with about 24% observed a single time. Sequenced here: tumor tissue (inferred from file names), sampled from a patient given nivolumab and ipilimumab in sequence. These receptors all stem from a human donor with melanoma. Each CDR3 is given without its conserved first and last residue.

V gene	CDR3 protein
TRBV11-3	ASSSKGVGETQY
TRBV9	ASSVLDSNYGYT
TRBV9	ASSPHRDRYPTDTQY
TRBV6-8	ASSFGQGADTQY
TRBV11-3	ASSPHRGQETQY
TRBV7-5	ASSSEGRVTDTQY
TRBV5-1	ASRDSSSGNTIY
TRBV11-3	ASSPRRDSGGYGYT
TRBV6-8	ASSRVGETQY
TRBV6-8	ASSPGDYEQY
TRBV4-1	ASSHHSAFNTGELF
TRBV10-2	ASTRVAGAQETQY
TRBV19	ASSLWGGLTDTQY
TRBV18	ASSPIQFYGYT
TRBV11-3	ASSLGGLAGEDEQF
TRBV19	ASSIPEQGMGRQPQH
TRBV11-3	ASSRTGQGDQPQH
TRBV11-3	ASSSMTGDEEQF
TRBV9	ASSLGTGGVYT
TRBV18	ASSPLRQGATDTQY
TRBV11-3	ASSQLAGRYEQY
TRBV11-3	ASSLGRGGYTEAF
TRBV19	ASSIAGPGEQY
TRBV7-2	ASSSTGLETQY
TRBV6-8	ASSRDRGNEKLF
TRBV19	ASSTPEGGRNTQY
TRBV11-3	ASSGFVWTDTQY
TRBV11-3	ASSQIVGGTNEKLF
TRBV18	ASGAWTSGNSFNEQF
TRBV11-3	ASSFWEANYGYT